The 27 T cell receptor beta chains given below trace back to one sample, sequenced in a study of blood T cell repertoires in COVID-19. The protocol was immunoSEQ multiplex PCR, while the TCRdb copy is restricted to in-frame clones and leaves out a portion. The top ten hold about 1.2% of the sample, which has a few hundred thousand clones, 70% to 90% seen once. Sequenced material: PBMCs or T cells enriched from blood (not recorded which). These receptors originate from a man aged 25 to 40 who had recovered from COVID-19.

The chain uses TRBV27 and TRBJ2-2; 7 nucleotides line up with TRBD1. Trimming removed 5 bases from V and 0 bases from J; junction bases left unmatched: 6. The CDR3 is 16 residues long. Germline V gives CDR1 MNHEY, CDR2 SMNVEV (reference sequence). CDR3 DNA: TGTGCCAGCAGTCCACCAACAGGGGCGAACACCGGGGAGCTGTTTTTT. This sequence encodes CASSPPTGANTGELFF.

The V gene is TRBV19, the J gene TRBJ2-7, with 11 bases identical to TRBD2. J lost 4 bases, V lost 0 bases, and 2 bases had no gene match. CDR1 LNHDA and CDR2 SQIVND come from the germline V gene (reference sequence). This CDR3 comprises 15 residues. The CDR3 bases are TGTGCCAGTAGTATAGAGGCTAGCGGGAGGTACGAGCAGTACTTC. Translated: CASSIEASGRYEQYF.

This clone was detected once. CDR3 amino acids: CASSPRRGQPGNTGELFF. The CDR3 nucleotides read TGTGCCAGCTCACCACGTAGGGGGCAGCCAGGGAACACCGGGGAGCTGTTTTTT. V usage is TRBV18 and J usage is TRBJ2-2, with 7 bases aligning to TRBD1. This CDR3 comprises 18 residues. Germline CDR1 and CDR2: KGHSH and LQKENI. The ends lost 1 base at V and 1 base at J; junction bases unmatched: 9. The full variable domain, its missing parts supplied by reference TRBV18 and TRBJ2-2, is NAGVMQNPRHLVRRRGQEARLRCSPMKGHSHVYWYRQLPEEGLKFMVYLQKENIIDESGMPKERFSAEFPKEGPSILRIQQVVRGDSAAYFCASSPRRGQPGNTGELFFGEGSRLTVL.

This clone was seen just once. The CDR3 sequence: CATSRDPTGTDTQYF. The CDR3 bases are TGTGCCACCAGCAGAGATCCCACAGGGACAGATACGCAGTATTTT. The chain links TRBV15 to TRBJ2-3; D is possibly TRBD1 (6 bases). Deletions cut 0 bases from V and 3 bases from J, with 10 bases between. The CDR3 extends over 15 amino acids. Germline values: CDR1 LNHNV, CDR2 YYDKDF (reference sequence).

CDR3 DNA sequence: TGCGCCAGCAGCCAAGGGATATCGGGTGCAACTAATGAAAAACTGTTTTTT. This translates into CASSQGISGATNEKLFF. V is TRBV4-1 and J is TRBJ1-4; no reliable D call. The CDR3 contains 17 residues. Germline V gene data show CDR1 as MGHRA and CDR2 as YSYEKL. The V and J ends lost 1 base and 0 bases respectively, with 12 bases between them.

The gene calls are TRBV5-6 and TRBJ2-2; TRBD2 aligns across 8 bases. Germline V gene lookup returns CDR1 SGHDT and CDR2 YYEEEE. V lost 4 bases, J lost 3 bases, and 8 bases stayed unmatched. The CDR3 runs 16 residues. The CDR3 region has the DNA TGTGCCAGCAGCGACCTAGGCGGGGGGTACACCGGGGAGCTGTTTTTT. Its protein is CASSDLGGGYTGELFF. Looking up the rest from reference TRBV5-6 and TRBJ2-2 gives the full variable domain: DAGVTQSPTHLIKTRGQQVTLRCSPKSGHDTVSWYQQALGQGPQFIFQYYEEEERQRGNFPDRFSGHQFPNYSSELNVNALLLGDSALYLCASSDLGGGYTGELFFGEGSRLTVL.

The rearrangement links TRBV30 to TRBJ1-6; TRBD1 might be the D (5 bases). The CDR3 runs 14 residues. Trimming removed 4 bases at V and 10 bases at J, with 17 bases between. CDR1 and CDR2 (germline): GTSNPN, SVGIG (reference sequence). CDR3 in DNA: TGTGCCTGGACCCTCGACAGAGTCGGGTCACCCCTCCACTTT. Residues: CAWTLDRVGSPLHF.

The chain joins TRBV29-1 to TRBJ1-4, with 10 nucleotides matching TRBD1. V lost 4 bases to trimming and J lost 7 bases; unmatched junction nucleotides: 6. CDR3 size: 14 residues. Per the germline V gene, CDR1 is SQVTM and CDR2 is ANQGSEA. CDR3 amino acids: CSVGNRDRGEKLFF. DNA for the CDR3: TGCAGCGTTGGCAACCGGGACAGGGGTGAAAAACTGTTTTTT.

The chain recombines TRBV13 with TRBJ1-2, with 8 positions matching TRBD1. Germline lookup yields CDR1 PRHDT and CDR2 FYEKMQ (reference sequence). The CDR3 sequence is 16 residues long. J gave up 1 base and V 4 bases, and 8 bases lay outside the gene matches. The CDR3 nucleotides read TGTGCCAGCAGCTCCTACCCGACAGGGGATAACTATGGCTACACCTTC. This codes for CASSSYPTGDNYGYTF. The whole variable domain, filled in from reference TRBV13 and TRBJ1-2, reads AAGVIQSPRHLIKEKRETATLKCYPIPRHDTVYWYQQGPGQDPQFLISFYEKMQSDKGSIPDRFSAQQFSDYHSELNMSSLELGDSALYFCASSSYPTGDNYGYTFGSGTRLTVV.

This clone was detected a few times. The chain uses TRBV15 and TRBJ2-1; 8 nucleotides line up with TRBD1. The CDR3 sequence is 17 residues long. In germline, CDR1 is LNHNV, CDR2 YYDKDF (reference sequence). The V and J ends lost 5 bases and 3 bases, in that order; junction bases with no gene match: 12. CDR3 sequence reads: CATSGGSQGAYYNEQFF. Here the CDR3 DNA reads TGTGCCACCAGCGGAGGATCGCAGGGGGCTTACTACAATGAGCAGTTCTTC.

The chain recombines TRBV5-1 with TRBJ2-3; 12 bases map to TRBD1. The CDR3 length is 16 residues. In germline, CDR1 is SGHRS, CDR2 YFSETQ. V shed 4 bases and J 4 bases; nucleotides not matched to a gene: 7. The CDR3 DNA reads TGCGCCAGCAGCATCGGGACAGGGGGCGATTCAGATACGCAGTATTTT. Translated: CASSIGTGGDSDTQYF.

The J gene is TRBJ2-7, the V gene TRBV6-1; D is ambiguous. CDR3 size: 11 residues. The V end lost 3 bases, the J end lost 3 bases, and 3 bases lay between the germline ends. Germline V CDR1 and CDR2: MNHNS, SASEGT. The CDR3 nucleotides are TGTGCCAGCAGTGACAGCTACGAGCAGTACTTC. This sequence encodes CASSDSYEQYF.

The gene calls are TRBV7-6 and TRBJ2-1; a weak D match, TRBD2 (7 bases). This CDR3 is built from 16 residues. Trimming took off 5 bases at V and 0 bases at J, with 14 bases between the two ends. The germline V gene encodes CDR1 SGHVS and CDR2 FNYEAQ. The DNA for the CDR3 is TGTGCCAGCAGCAAAGAGGCGGGGGCCTCCTACAATGAGCAGTTCTTC. It codes for CASSKEAGASYNEQFF.

The table lists this clone with a count of one. The rearrangement links TRBV7-8 to TRBJ2-3; 11 positions match TRBD1. V lost 5 bases to trimming and J lost 2 bases; unmatched junction nucleotides: 15. The CDR3 runs to 19 residues. Germline-derived CDR1 and CDR2 are SGHVS and FQNEAQ. The CDR3 loop is CASSLMADGQGAITDTQYF. The CDR3, as DNA: TGTGCCAGCAGCCTGATGGCCGACGGACAGGGGGCGATCACAGATACGCAGTATTTT.

The chain links TRBV19 to TRBJ2-7; TRBD2 aligns across 11 bases. Germline CDR1 LNHDA, CDR2 SQIVND (reference sequence). V gave up 10 bases and J gave up 0 bases; unmatched junction bases: 8. The CDR3 is 15 residues long. The CDR3 DNA sequence: TGTGCCACGAAACCAACTAGCGGGGGCTCCTACGAGCAGTACTTC. Protein: CATKPTSGGSYEQYF.

The rearrangement uses TRBV11-1 and TRBJ1-1; D remains ambiguous. CDR1 SGHAT and CDR2 FQDESV come from the germline V gene (reference sequence). The V and J ends lost 1 base and 10 bases respectively, with 10 bases between them. The CDR3 loop spans 12 amino acids. Here the CDR3 reads CASSLEESRAFF. The CDR3, as DNA: TGTGCCAGCAGCTTAGAAGAGAGTCGAGCTTTCTTT.

The CDR3 loop is CAWNLAGGDTQYF. For the CDR3, the DNA is TGTGCCTGGAACCTAGCGGGAGGAGATACGCAGTATTTT. The V gene is TRBV30, the J gene TRBJ2-3, with TRBD2 matching 11 bases. Unmatched junction bases numbered 2, after V lost 4 bases and J lost 5 bases. Germline V lookup: CDR1 GTSNPN, CDR2 SVGIG (reference sequence). The CDR3 length is 13 residues.

This clone has more than one count but fewer than ten. Distinct nucleotide sequences in the sample also encode this CDR3. V usage is TRBV11-2 and J usage is TRBJ2-2; TRBD1 agrees at 8 bases. V lost 1 base, J lost 5 bases, and 3 bases stayed unmatched. The CDR3 runs 15 residues. Germline lookup yields CDR1 SGHAT and CDR2 FQNNGV. The CDR3 DNA reads as TGTGCCAGCAGCTTAGTCAGGGGGCGAACCGGGGAGCTGTTTTTT. This encodes CASSLVRGRTGELFF. Together with reference TRBV11-2 and TRBJ2-2, the CDR3 gives the full variable domain: EAGVAQSPRYKIIEKRQSVAFWCNPISGHATLYWYQQILGQGPKLLIQFQNNGVVDDSQLPKDRFSAERLKGVDSTLKIQPAKLEDSAVYLCASSLVRGRTGELFFGEGSRLTVL.

This chain joins TRBV5-4 and TRBJ2-1; TRBD2 matches at 11 bases. Germline CDR1 SGHNT, CDR2 YYREEE (reference sequence). CDR3 size: 15 residues. Losses at the gene ends were 0 bases for V and 7 bases for J; bases not matched to a gene: 3. CDR3 DNA: TGTGCCAGCAGCTTGGGCCTAGCGGGAGGTAATGAGCAGTTCTTC. It yields the protein CASSLGLAGGNEQFF.

The V and J genes are TRBV6-5 and TRBJ2-5; 7 bases align to TRBD1. The CDR3 covers 13 residues. Germline V gene sequence: CDR1 MNHEY, CDR2 SVGAGI. With 6 bases clipped from V and 4 bases from J, the junction kept 5 bases outside the gene matches. CDR3 protein: CASSDTGVETQYF. Written as DNA, the CDR3 is TGTGCCAGCAGCGATACAGGGGTAGAGACCCAGTACTTC.

The V and J genes are TRBV2 and TRBJ2-7; D is unclear. V lost 2 bases, J lost 2 bases, and 10 bases lay in between. CDR1 and CDR2 (germline): SNHLY, FYNNEI. This CDR3 is 14 amino acids long. The CDR3 coding sequence is TGTGCCAGCAGTGAATTCCCAGTTACCTACGAGCAGTACTTC. Its protein is CASSEFPVTYEQYF.

This clone was detected once. The chain carries TRBV5-4 and TRBJ1-1; D not resolved. V dropped 4 bases and J dropped 4 bases, with 14 bases sitting between them. In germline, CDR1 is SGHNT, CDR2 YYREEE (reference sequence). This CDR3 has 14 residues. This chain's CDR3 is CASSPPPGSTEAFF. Here the CDR3 DNA reads TGTGCCAGCAGCCCCCCACCGGGAAGCACTGAAGCTTTCTTT.

The rearrangement joins TRBV7-9 to TRBJ1-3; D unresolved. V dropped 1 base and J dropped 9 bases, with 10 bases sitting between them. CDR1 SEHNR and CDR2 FQNEAQ come from the germline V gene (reference sequence). The CDR3 totals 13 residues. The CDR3 is CASSLVQPGTIYF. The CDR3 bases are TGTGCCAGCAGCTTAGTCCAGCCGGGCACCATATATTTT.

The chain has TRBV11-2 and TRBJ1-1; 10 positions agree with TRBD1. The CDR3 loop spans 16 amino acids. After removal of 4 bases from V and 0 bases from J, the junction contained 5 bases not matched to a gene. The germline CDR1 and CDR2 sequences are SGHAT and FQNNGV. CDR3 nucleotide sequence: TGTGCCAGCAGCTCCGGACAGGGGGGTATGAACACTGAAGCTTTCTTT. Translation: CASSSGQGGMNTEAFF.

The sample holds one count of this clone. This chain links TRBV6-5 with TRBJ2-7; D is perhaps TRBD2 (6 bases). Trimming took off 0 bases at V and 7 bases at J, with 16 bases between the two ends. Germline CDR1 reads MNHEY; CDR2 reads SVGAGI. The CDR3 is 15 residues long. The CDR3 coding sequence is TGTGCCAGCAGTTACTCCGCGGGGACCCATTTTGAGCAGTACTTC. Translating it yields CASSYSAGTHFEQYF.

The sample holds a few counts of this clone. V usage is TRBV19 and J usage is TRBJ2-2; TRBD1 might be the D (6 bases). The V and J ends lost 4 bases and 1 base respectively, with 13 bases between them. Germline CDR1 reads LNHDA; CDR2 reads SQIVND (reference sequence). This CDR3 comprises 16 residues. The CDR3 DNA reads as TGTGCCAGTAGTAGGACAGCCCGAAAGAACACCGGGGAGCTGTTTTTT. Encoded protein: CASSRTARKNTGELFF. Full variable domain (outside the CDR3, taken from reference TRBV19 and TRBJ2-2): DGGITQSPKYLFRKEGQNVTLSCEQNLNHDAMYWYRQDPGQGLRLIYYSQIVNDFQKGDIAEGYSVSREKKESFPLTVTSAQKNPTAFYLCASSRTARKNTGELFFGEGSRLTVL.

The rearrangement links TRBV15 to TRBJ2-7; 7 positions match TRBD1. Germline V lookup: CDR1 LNHNV, CDR2 YYDKDF (reference sequence). This CDR3 comprises 14 residues. After removal of 3 bases from V and 2 bases from J, the junction contained 4 bases not matched to a gene. As DNA, the CDR3 is TGTGCCACCAGCAGGACCGGGACAGCCTACGAGCAGTACTTC. This sequence encodes CATSRTGTAYEQYF. Full variable domain (missing parts from reference TRBV15 and TRBJ2-7): DAMVIQNPRYQVTQFGKPVTLSCSQTLNHNVMYWYQQKSSQAPKLLFHYYDKDFNNEADTPDNFQSRRPNTSFCFLDIRSPGLGDTAMYLCATSRTGTAYEQYFGPGTRLTVT.